The rows below give T cell receptor beta chains drawn from one sample of a study of beta chain features in type 1 diabetes. Produced via immunoSEQ multiplex PCR; TCRdb's table is partial and in-frame only. The table shows around 280,000 clones, with 15% occurring only once. The sample was naive CD4+ T cells from blood. These receptors were taken from a man aged 18 to 29 with type 1 diabetes. Each CDR3 is given with its conserved first and last residue. The D gene is left open where the match is weak. Size values are once, few and many counts, or a class for expanded clones, and some rows have none.

TRBJ1-5 | TRBV30 | . | . | TGTGCCTGGAGTGGTGTCCAGGGGCCCCAGCATTTT | CAWSGVQGPQHF
TRBJ2-4 | TRBV15 | . | TRBD1 | TGTGCCACCAGCAGACGACAGGGGATGAACATTCAGTACTTC | CATSRRQGMNIQYF
TRBJ2-5 | TRBV5-1 | . | TRBD2 | TGCGCCAGCAGAGACGAGCGGGGGCAAGAGACCCAGTACTTC | CASRDERGQETQYF
TRBJ2-5 | TRBV29-1 | . | TRBD2 | TGCACGGGGGGACTAGCGGGCGAGACCCAGTACTTC | CTGGLAGETQYF
TRBJ2-1 | TRBV18 | . | . | TGTGCCAGCTCACCGGCAGCCTACAATGAGCAGTTCTTC | CASSPAAYNEQFF
TRBJ1-2 | TRBV30 | . | TRBD1 | TGTGCCTGGAGTGCCAAGGGGGCGCAAAGTGGCTACACCTTC | CAWSAKGAQSGYTF
TRBJ1-5 | TRBV19 | few | . | TGTGCCAGTAGTATAGGGGGCGGACAGCCCCAGCATTTT | CASSIGGGQPQHF
TRBJ1-2 | TRBV7-9 | . | . | TGTGCCAGCAGCGAAACAGAGCACCCTAACTATGGCTACACCTTC | CASSETEHPNYGYTF
TRBJ1-2 | TRBV5-6 | . | . | TGTGCCAGCAGCTTGGGATGGGCGGGAAACACCTTC | CASSLGWAGNTF
TRBJ2-1 | TRBV5-1 | few | . | TGCGCCAGCAGCTTCAGGGCCAATGAGCAGTTCTTC | CASSFRANEQFF
TRBJ2-3 | TRBV30 | . | . | TGTGCCTGGGCTACTACAGGCCTCCCCACGTATTTT | CAWATTGLPTYF
TRBJ2-5 | TRBV4-2 | . | TRBD1 | TGTGCCAGCAGCCAAGATATGAGGGGGCGCTTACAAGAGACCCAGTACTTC | CASSQDMRGRLQETQYF
TRBJ2-3 | TRBV7-2 | few | TRBD2 | TGTGCCAGCAGCCCCGGACTAGCGGCAGATACGCAGTATTTT | CASSPGLAADTQYF
TRBJ2-3 | TRBV7-2 | few | . | TGTGCCAGCAGCTTCGGGTATACGCAGTATTTT | CASSFGYTQYF
TRBJ2-5 | TRBV27 | once | . | TGTGCCAGCAGTCTGCAGGGACAAGAGACCCAGTACTTC | CASSLQGQETQYF
TRBJ1-2 | TRBV2 | . | TRBD1 | TGTGCCAGCAGGGGGACAGGAGTCGTGGGCTACACCTTC | CASRGTGVVGYTF
TRBJ2-5 | TRBV30 | . | . | TGTGCCTGGAGTCTCCAGCAAGAGACCCAGTACTTC | CAWSLQQETQYF
TRBJ2-7 | TRBV6-1 | few | TRBD2 | TGTGCCAGCAGAGGGAGGCGGGGGGGAGCCTACGAGCAGTACTTC | CASRGRRGGAYEQYF
TRBJ2-3 | TRBV30 | . | TRBD2 | TGTGCCTGGAGCGGGGGACTAGTACACACAGATACGCAGTATTTT | CAWSGGLVHTDTQYF
TRBJ2-3 | TRBV15 | once | . | TGTGCCACCAGCAACCCCGGGGTAGCGTGGAGGACAGATACGCAGTATTTT | CATSNPGVAWRTDTQYF
TRBJ2-1 | TRBV14 | . | TRBD2 | TGTGCCAGCAGCTGGACTAGTTTTTCCCAGTTCTTC | CASSWTSFSQFF
TRBJ2-5 | TRBV19 | few | . | TGTGCCAGTAGTGGAATCGATACAGCGGGTCAAGAGACCCAGTACTTC | CASSGIDTAGQETQYF
TRBJ2-7 | TRBV28 | . | TRBD2 | TGTGCCAGCACTAGCGGGAGAGAAAACGAGCAGTACTTC | CASTSGRENEQYF
TRBJ2-3 | TRBV5-4 | few | TRBD2 | TGTGCCAGCAGCTACTTGACTAGCGGAAGCACAGATACGCAGTATTTT | CASSYLTSGSTDTQYF